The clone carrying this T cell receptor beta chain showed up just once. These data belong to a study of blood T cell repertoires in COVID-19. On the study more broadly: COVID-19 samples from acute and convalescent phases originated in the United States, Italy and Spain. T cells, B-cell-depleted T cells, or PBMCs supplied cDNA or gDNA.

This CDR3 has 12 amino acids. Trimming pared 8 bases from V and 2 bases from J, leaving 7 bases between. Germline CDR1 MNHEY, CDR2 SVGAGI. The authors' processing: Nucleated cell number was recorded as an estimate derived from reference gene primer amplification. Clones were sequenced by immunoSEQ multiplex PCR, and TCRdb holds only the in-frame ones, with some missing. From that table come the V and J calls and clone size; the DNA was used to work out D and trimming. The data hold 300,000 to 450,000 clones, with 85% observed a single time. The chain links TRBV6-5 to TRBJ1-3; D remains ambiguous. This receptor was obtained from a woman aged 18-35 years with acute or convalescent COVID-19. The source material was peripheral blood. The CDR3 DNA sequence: TGTGCCAGCTTGTCTCCTGGAAACACCATATATTTT. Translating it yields CASLSPGNTIYF.